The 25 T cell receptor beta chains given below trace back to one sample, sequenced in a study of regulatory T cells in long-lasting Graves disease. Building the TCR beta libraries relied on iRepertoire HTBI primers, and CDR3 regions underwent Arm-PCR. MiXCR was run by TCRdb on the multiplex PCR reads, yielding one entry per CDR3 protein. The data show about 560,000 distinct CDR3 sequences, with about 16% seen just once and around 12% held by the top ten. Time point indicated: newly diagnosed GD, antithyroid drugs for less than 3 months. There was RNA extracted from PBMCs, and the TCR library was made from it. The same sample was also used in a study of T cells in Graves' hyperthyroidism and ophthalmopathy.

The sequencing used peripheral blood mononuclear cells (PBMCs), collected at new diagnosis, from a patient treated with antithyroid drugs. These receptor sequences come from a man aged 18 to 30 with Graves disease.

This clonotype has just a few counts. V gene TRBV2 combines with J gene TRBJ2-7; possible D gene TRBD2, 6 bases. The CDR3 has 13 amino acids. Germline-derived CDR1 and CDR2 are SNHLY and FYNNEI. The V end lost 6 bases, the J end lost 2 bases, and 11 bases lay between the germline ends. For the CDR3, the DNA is TGTGCCAGCAGGCCCAGACTAGCCTACGAGCAGTACTTC. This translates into CASRPRLAYEQYF.

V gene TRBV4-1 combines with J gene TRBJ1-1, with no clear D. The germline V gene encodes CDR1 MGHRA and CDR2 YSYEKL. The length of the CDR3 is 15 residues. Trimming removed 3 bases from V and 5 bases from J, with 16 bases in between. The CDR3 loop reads CASSQGPPVGTEAFF. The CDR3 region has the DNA TGCGCCAGCAGCCAGGGTCCTCCGGTGGGAACTGAAGCTTTCTTT.

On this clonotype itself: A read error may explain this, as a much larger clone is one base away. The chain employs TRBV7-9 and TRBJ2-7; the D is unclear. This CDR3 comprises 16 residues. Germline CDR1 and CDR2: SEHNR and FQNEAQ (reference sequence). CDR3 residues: CASSLDLSRRSYDQYF. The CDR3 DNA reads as TGTGCCAGCAGCTTAGATCTTTCGAGGCGTTCCTACGATCAGTACTTC.

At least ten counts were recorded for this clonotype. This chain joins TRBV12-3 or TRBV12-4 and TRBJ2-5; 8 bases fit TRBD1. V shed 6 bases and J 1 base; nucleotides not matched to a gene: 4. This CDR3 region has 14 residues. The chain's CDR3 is CASRQGASQETQYF. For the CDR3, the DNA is TGTGCCAGCAGGCAGGGGGCATCCCAAGAGACCCAGTACTTC.

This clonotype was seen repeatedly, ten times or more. This CDR3 is CASSLSDEQGFYNEQFF. In DNA, the CDR3 is TGTGCCAGCAGCTTATCCGACGAACAGGGGTTTTACAATGAGCAGTTCTTC. The chain couples TRBV7-3 to TRBJ2-1, with 7 nucleotides matching TRBD1. J gave up 4 bases and V 2 bases, and 11 bases lay outside the gene matches. Germline V lookup: CDR1 SGHTA, CDR2 FQGTGA. The CDR3 consists of 17 residues.

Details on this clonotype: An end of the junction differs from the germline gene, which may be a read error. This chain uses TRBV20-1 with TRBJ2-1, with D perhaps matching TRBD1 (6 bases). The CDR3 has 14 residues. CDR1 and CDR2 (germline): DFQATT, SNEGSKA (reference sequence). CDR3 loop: CSAGQLSSYNEQSF. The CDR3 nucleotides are TGCAGTGCTGGACAGTTAAGCTCCTACAATGAGCAGTCCTTC.

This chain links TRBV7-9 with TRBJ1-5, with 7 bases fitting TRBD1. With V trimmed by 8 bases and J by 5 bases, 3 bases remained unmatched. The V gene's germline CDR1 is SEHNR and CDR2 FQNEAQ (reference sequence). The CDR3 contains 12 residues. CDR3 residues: CASQGVDQPQHF. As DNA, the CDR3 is TGTGCCAGCCAGGGGGTCGATCAGCCCCAGCATTTT.

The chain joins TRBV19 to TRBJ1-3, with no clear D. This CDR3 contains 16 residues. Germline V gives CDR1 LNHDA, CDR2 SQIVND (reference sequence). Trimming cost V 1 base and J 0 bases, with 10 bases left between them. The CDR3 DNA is TGTGCCAGTAGTATAGCAGCCAGCTTCTCTGGAAACACCATATATTTT. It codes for CASSIAASFSGNTIYF. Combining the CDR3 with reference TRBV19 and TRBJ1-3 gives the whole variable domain DGGITQSPKYLFRKEGQNVTLSCEQNLNHDAMYWYRQDPGQGLRLIYYSQIVNDFQKGDIAEGYSVSREKKESFPLTVTSAQKNPTAFYLCASSIAASFSGNTIYFGEGSWLTVV.

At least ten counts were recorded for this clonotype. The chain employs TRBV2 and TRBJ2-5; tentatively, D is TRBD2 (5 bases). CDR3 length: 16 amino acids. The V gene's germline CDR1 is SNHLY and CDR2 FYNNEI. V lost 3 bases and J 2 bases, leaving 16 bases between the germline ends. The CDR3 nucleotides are TGTGCCAGCAGTGAGATGGGGAGCGTCACACAAGAGACCCAGTACTTC. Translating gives CASSEMGSVTQETQYF.

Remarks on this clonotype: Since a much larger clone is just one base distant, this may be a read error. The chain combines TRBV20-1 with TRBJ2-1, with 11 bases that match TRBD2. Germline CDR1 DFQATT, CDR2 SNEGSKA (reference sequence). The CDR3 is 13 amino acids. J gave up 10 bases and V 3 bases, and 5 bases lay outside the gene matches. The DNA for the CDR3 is TGCAGTGCTAGTACTAGCGGGAGTTCCGAGCAGTTCTTC. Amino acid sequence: CSASTSGSSEQFF.

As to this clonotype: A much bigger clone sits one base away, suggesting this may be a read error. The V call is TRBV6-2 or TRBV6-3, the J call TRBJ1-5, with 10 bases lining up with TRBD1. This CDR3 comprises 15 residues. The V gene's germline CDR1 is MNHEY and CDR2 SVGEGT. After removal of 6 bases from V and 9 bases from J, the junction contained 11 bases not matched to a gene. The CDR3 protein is CASSVGQGSSRPQHF. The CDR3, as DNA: TGTGCCAGCAGCGTGGGACAGGGGAGTTCGCGGCCCCAGCATTTT.

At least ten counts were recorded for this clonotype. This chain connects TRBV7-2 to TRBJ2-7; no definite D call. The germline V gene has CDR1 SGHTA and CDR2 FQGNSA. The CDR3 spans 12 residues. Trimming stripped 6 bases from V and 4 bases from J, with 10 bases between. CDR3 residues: CASSSNGYEQYF. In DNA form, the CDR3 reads TGTGCCAGCAGTTCCAATGGGTACGAGCAGTACTTC.

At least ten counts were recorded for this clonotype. The CDR3 sequence: CASSYSALSVTDMNTEAFF. The CDR3 DNA reads as TGTGCCAGCAGTTACTCAGCACTAAGTGTTACTGACATGAACACTGAAGCTTTCTTT. The chain combines TRBV6-5 with TRBJ1-1; D remains ambiguous. CDR3 size: 19 residues. Germline V gene sequence: CDR1 MNHEY, CDR2 SVGAGI. V was trimmed by 0 bases and J by 0 bases, leaving 20 bases between them.

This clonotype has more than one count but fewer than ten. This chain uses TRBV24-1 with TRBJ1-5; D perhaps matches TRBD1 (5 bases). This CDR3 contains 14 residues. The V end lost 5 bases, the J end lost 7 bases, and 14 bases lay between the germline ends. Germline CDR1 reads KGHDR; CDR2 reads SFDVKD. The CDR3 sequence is CATSAPTRDQPQHF. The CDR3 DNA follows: TGTGCCACCAGTGCCCCGACAAGGGACCAGCCCCAGCATTTT.

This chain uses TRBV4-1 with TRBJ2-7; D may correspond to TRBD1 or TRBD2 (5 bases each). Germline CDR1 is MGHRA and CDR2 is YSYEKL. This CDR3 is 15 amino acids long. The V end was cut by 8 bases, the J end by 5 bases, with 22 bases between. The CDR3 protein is CASSERNGRGDEQYF. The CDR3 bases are TGCGCCAGCTCGGAGAGAAACGGAAGAGGGGACGAGCAGTACTTC.

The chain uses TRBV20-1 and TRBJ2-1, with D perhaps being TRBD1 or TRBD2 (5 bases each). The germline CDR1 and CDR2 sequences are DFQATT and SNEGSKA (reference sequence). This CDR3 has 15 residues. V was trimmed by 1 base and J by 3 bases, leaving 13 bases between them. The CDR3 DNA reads TGCAGTGCTAGAGCCCGGGACGGGGTCTACAATGAGCAGTTCTTC. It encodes CSARARDGVYNEQFF.

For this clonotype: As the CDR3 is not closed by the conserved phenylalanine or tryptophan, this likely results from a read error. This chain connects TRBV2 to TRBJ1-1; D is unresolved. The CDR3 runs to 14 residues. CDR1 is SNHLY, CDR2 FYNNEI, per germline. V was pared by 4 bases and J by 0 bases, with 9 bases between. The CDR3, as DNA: TGTGCCAGCAGTGGCCCCCAGATGAACACTGAAGCTTTCCTT. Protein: CASSGPQMNTEAFL.

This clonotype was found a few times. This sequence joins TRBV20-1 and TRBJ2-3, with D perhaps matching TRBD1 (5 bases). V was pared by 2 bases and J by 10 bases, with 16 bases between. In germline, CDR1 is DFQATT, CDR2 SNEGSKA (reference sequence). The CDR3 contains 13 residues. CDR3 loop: CSARLPTAHSQYF. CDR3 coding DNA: TGCAGTGCTAGATTACCGACAGCCCATTCGCAGTATTTT.

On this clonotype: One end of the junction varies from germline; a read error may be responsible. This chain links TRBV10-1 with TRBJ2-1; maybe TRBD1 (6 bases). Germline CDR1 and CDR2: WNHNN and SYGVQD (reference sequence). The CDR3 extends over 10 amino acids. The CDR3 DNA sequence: TGCGCCCCCCGTGGGGGCCCAAGGCTCTTC. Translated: CAPRGGPRLF.

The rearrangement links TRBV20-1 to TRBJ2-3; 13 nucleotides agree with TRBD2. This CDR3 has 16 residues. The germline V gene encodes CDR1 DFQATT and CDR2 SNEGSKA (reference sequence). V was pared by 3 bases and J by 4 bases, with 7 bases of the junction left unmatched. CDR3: CSASYWTSGSPDTQYF. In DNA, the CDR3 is TGCAGTGCTAGCTACTGGACTAGCGGGAGCCCAGATACGCAGTATTTT.

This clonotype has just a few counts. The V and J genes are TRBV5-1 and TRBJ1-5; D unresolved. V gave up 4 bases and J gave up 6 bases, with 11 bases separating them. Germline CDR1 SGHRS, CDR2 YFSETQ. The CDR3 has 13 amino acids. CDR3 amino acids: CASSRSSFQPQHF. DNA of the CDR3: TGCGCCAGCAGCAGGTCTAGCTTTCAGCCCCAGCATTTT.

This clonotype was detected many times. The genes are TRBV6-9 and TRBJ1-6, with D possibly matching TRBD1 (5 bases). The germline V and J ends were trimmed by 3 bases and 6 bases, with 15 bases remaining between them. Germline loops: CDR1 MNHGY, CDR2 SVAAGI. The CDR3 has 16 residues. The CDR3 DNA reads TGTGCCAGCAGTTACGGTGGCGCGGGGGGTAATTCACCCCTCCACTTT. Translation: CASSYGGAGGNSPLHF.

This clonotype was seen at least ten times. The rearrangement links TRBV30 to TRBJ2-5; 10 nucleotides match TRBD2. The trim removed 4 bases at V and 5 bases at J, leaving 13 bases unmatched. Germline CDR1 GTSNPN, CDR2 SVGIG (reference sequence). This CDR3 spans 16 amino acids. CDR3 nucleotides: TGTGCCTGGATTTCAGCGGGAGGGCCTGGTATTGAGACCCAGTACTTC. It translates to CAWISAGGPGIETQYF.

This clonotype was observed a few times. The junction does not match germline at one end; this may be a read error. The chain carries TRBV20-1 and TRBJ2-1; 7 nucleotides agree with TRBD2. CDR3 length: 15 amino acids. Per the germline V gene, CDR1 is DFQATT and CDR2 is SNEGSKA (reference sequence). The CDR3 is CSARGGAGVVGEQFF. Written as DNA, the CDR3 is TGCAGTGCAAGAGGAGGGGCGGGGGTAGTGGGTGAGCAGTTCTTC.

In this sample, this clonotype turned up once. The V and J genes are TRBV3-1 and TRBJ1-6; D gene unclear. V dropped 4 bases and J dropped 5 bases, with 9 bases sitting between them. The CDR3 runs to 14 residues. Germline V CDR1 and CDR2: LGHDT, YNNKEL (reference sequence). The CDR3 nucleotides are TGTGCCAGCAGCCTTGCAGGAGATAATTCACCCCTCCACTTT. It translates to CASSLAGDNSPLHF.